The 22 T cell receptor beta chains listed next were all sequenced from one sample in a study of monozygotic twins with inflammatory bowel disease. TCRdb reanalyzed the 5' RACE reads and collapses them to one entry per CDR3 protein, without DNA. Found here are around 380,000 distinct CDR3 sequences; the top ten clones hold around 2.3%. Material: blood. The receptors were gathered from a human donor with ulcerative colitis or Crohn's disease, or a healthy co-twin of an affected twin (not recorded which).

The chain has TRBV6-1 and TRBJ1-1; TCRdb's assignment of TRBD1 cannot be checked, as there is no DNA. The germline V gene has CDR1 MNHNS and CDR2 SASEGT. This CDR3 has 15 amino acids. The CDR3 sequence is CASRVGQGSYTEAFF.

The rearrangement joins TRBV20-1 to TRBJ1-6; TCRdb calls TRBD1, which cannot be checked without DNA. The length of the CDR3 is 15 residues. CDR1 and CDR2 (germline): DFQATT, SNEGSKA (reference sequence). CDR3 sequence reads: CSAREGWGVDSPLHF.

V usage is TRBV18 and J usage is TRBJ1-1; TCRdb calls TRBD1, which cannot be checked without DNA. This CDR3 spans 15 amino acids. The V gene's germline CDR1 is KGHSH and CDR2 LQKENI. CDR3 in amino acids: CASSSTGTEVTEAFF.

The chain has TRBV5-1 and TRBJ1-5; TCRdb's D gene call, TRBD1, goes unchecked for lack of DNA. Germline loops: CDR1 SGHRS, CDR2 YFSETQ. This CDR3 is built from 15 residues. CDR3 amino acids: CASSLDGGEDQPQHF.

The chain links TRBV9 to TRBJ2-7; no DNA is available, so the TRBD1 call from TCRdb remains unchecked. The CDR3 extends over 14 amino acids. CDR1 and CDR2 (germline): SGDLS, YYNGEE. The CDR3 loop reads CASSGPGPGYEQYF.

The chain joins TRBV29-1 to TRBJ2-1; there is no DNA to check the TCRdb D call of TRBD1. The CDR3 has 14 amino acids. Germline assignment: CDR1 SQVTM and CDR2 ANQGSEA. The CDR3 protein is CSVDRTGGGIEQFF.

The chain is built from TRBV30 and TRBJ1-1. Germline assignment: CDR1 GTSNPN and CDR2 SVGIG (reference sequence). There are 14 residues in the CDR3. CDR3 region: CAWSVSVKNTEAFF.

The rearrangement uses TRBV30 and TRBJ2-3; TCRdb proposes TRBD2, but this gene call is untestable without DNA. Per the germline V gene, CDR1 is GTSNPN and CDR2 is SVGIG (reference sequence). The CDR3 has 16 residues. CDR3 loop: CAWSDRASGGTDTQYF.

The gene calls are TRBV27 and TRBJ2-5; TCRdb reports TRBD1, a call that lacks DNA to check it against. This CDR3 region has 16 residues. Germline assignment: CDR1 MNHEY and CDR2 SMNVEV (reference sequence). The CDR3: CASSLYAGGNQETQYF.

This sequence joins TRBV7-2 and TRBJ1-1. This CDR3 has 14 amino acids. The germline CDR1 and CDR2 sequences are SGHTA and FQGNSA. CDR3 amino acids: CASSLPTENTEAFF.

This chain uses TRBV28 with TRBJ1-5; as DNA is missing, the TRBD1 call by TCRdb cannot be tested. The CDR3 sequence is 17 residues long. CDR1 is MDHEN and CDR2 is SYDVKM in the germline V gene. CDR3 amino acids: CASSFPGTGAINQPQHF.

The chain is built from TRBV12-3 or TRBV12-4 and TRBJ1-2; TCRdb gives TRBD1 as the D gene, but with no DNA this cannot be confirmed. This CDR3 has 13 amino acids. The CDR3 region is CASSLPQGNGYTF.

The chain carries TRBV18 and TRBJ1-2. The CDR3 is 14 residues long. Germline CDR1 is KGHSH and CDR2 is LQKENI. CDR3 loop: CASSPQTKGHGYTF.

This CDR3 is CSVGTSGSTDTQYF. This rearrangement joins TRBV29-1 to TRBJ2-3; TCRdb proposes TRBD2, but this gene call is untestable without DNA. Germline V gene lookup returns CDR1 SQVTM and CDR2 ANQGSEA. This CDR3 region has 14 residues.

The chain combines TRBV6-6 with TRBJ2-3. The germline CDR1 and CDR2 sequences are MNHNY and SVGAGI (reference sequence). This CDR3 has 12 amino acids. CDR3 in amino acids: CASSYATDTQYF.

The chain joins TRBV12-3 or TRBV12-4 to TRBJ1-2; absent DNA, TCRdb's TRBD1 call cannot be checked. This CDR3 has 13 residues. This CDR3 is CASRTGQGGGYTF.

J is TRBJ1-5 and V is TRBV12-3 or TRBV12-4. The CDR3 runs 15 residues. Here the CDR3 reads CASSLGIGGNQPQHF.

The chain joins TRBV5-1 to TRBJ1-1; TCRdb's assignment of TRBD1 cannot be checked, as there is no DNA. Germline values: CDR1 SGHRS, CDR2 YFSETQ. CDR3 length equals 16 residues. CDR3 loop: CASSLGQGARNTEAFF.

This chain connects TRBV5-1 to TRBJ1-1; TCRdb's D call, TRBD1, is unchecked because there is no DNA. Germline assignment: CDR1 SGHRS and CDR2 YFSETQ. The CDR3 has 15 amino acids. The CDR3: CASSLDALGDTEAFF.

This chain uses TRBV7-9 with TRBJ2-3; TCRdb's D call of TRBD1 is untestable without DNA. The CDR3 has 15 residues. Looked up from germline, CDR1 is SEHNR and CDR2 is FQNEAQ (reference sequence). The CDR3 protein is CASSSLRQGTDTQYF.

The chain uses TRBV30 and TRBJ1-3; TCRdb's assignment of TRBD1 cannot be checked, as there is no DNA. Per germline, CDR1 GTSNPN and CDR2 SVGIG (reference sequence). This CDR3 has 17 amino acids. CDR3 sequence reads: CAWIPLAGRGPGNTIYF.

The chain is built from TRBV5-1 and TRBJ1-1; TCRdb's D call of TRBD1 is untestable without DNA. Germline-derived CDR1 and CDR2 are SGHRS and YFSETQ. The length of the CDR3 is 14 residues. The CDR3 is CASSLEQEKTEAFF.